The 2 T cell receptor beta chains reported below all come from one sample, sequenced in a study of T-cell memory formation after mild COVID-19 (dated by TCRdb to 2020 to 2023). The method behind the library was 5' RACE. Sequencing relied on an Illumina NovaSeq 6000. The raw public reads went through TCRdb reprocessing: fastp at Q25, MiXCR clone calling, in-frame beta chains kept. Each CDR3 protein appears once, grouped with its most common genes and DNA. A total of some 15,000 distinct CDR3 sequences appear in this sample, roughly 19% of them only once. Together, the top ten hold over 45% of the sample. The sample consisted of PBMCs or a T cell subset sorted from them (not recorded which). The receptors come from an adult woman who had mild COVID-19 (a few samples of this study predate the infection). The sample titles of this study are shuffled in the database, so cell type and time point are left out; the donor was told from shared clones.

This clonotype has ten or more counts. The chain carries TRBV19 and TRBJ1-3, with D uncertain. With 5 bases removed from V and 2 bases from J, the gap between germline ends came to 13 bases. This CDR3 comprises 15 residues. The germline CDR1 and CDR2 sequences are LNHDA and SQIVND (reference sequence). CDR3 bases: TGTGCCAGTAGTCCCCACTCCTACCCTGGAAACACCATATATTTT. Translated: CASSPHSYPGNTIYF. Full variable domain (rest looked up from reference TRBV19 and TRBJ1-3): DGGITQSPKYLFRKEGQNVTLSCEQNLNHDAMYWYRQDPGQGLRLIYYSQIVNDFQKGDIAEGYSVSREKKESFPLTVTSAQKNPTAFYLCASSPHSYPGNTIYFGEGSWLTVV.

The chain links TRBV20-1 to TRBJ2-7; D may match TRBD1 or TRBD2 (6 bases each). The CDR3 runs 14 residues. Germline CDR1 and CDR2: DFQATT and SNEGSKA (reference sequence). Trimming left V 5 bases short and J 3 bases short, with 17 bases between. As DNA, the CDR3 is TGCAGTGCTCAAAGCGCGGGACAATACTACGAGCAGTACGTC. This sequence encodes CSAQSAGQYYEQYV.